The clone carrying this T cell receptor beta chain occurred many times. Trimming cost V 4 bases and J 2 bases; bases outside gene matches: 6. CDR3 length: 15 residues. These data are taken from a study of regulatory T cells in long-lasting Graves disease. Sample time point: newly diagnosed GD, antithyroid drugs for less than 3 months. The authors made the TCR library using RNA they extracted from PBMCs. HTBI primers from iRepertoire and Arm-PCR of CDR3 regions yielded the TCR beta libraries. TCRdb re-called the multiplex PCR reads through MiXCR, storing one row per CDR3 protein. This sample yields roughly 530,000 distinct CDR3 sequences, of which about 16% are seen a single time; around a quarter belongs to the top ten. The same data also contributed to another study, on T cells in Graves' hyperthyroidism and ophthalmopathy.

The rearrangement links TRBV12-3 or TRBV12-4 to TRBJ2-5, with 8 bases matching TRBD1. The source material was peripheral blood mononuclear cells (PBMCs), sampled at new diagnosis, from a patient treated with antithyroid drugs. The TCR was taken from a woman in her forties or fifties with Graves disease. The CDR3 nucleotides are TGTGCCAGCAGTTCGGGGACAGGCGAACAAGAGACCCAGTACTTC. Amino acids: CASSSGTGEQETQYF.